These T cell receptor beta chains were read from a single sample in a study of blood T cell repertoires in COVID-19. Only in-frame clones appear in the TCRdb table, and some are missing; sequencing was by immunoSEQ multiplex PCR. The sample records some 380,000 clones, roughly 89% being singletons. Sequencing input: peripheral blood. The receptor set was obtained from a man aged 18 to 29 with active or convalescent COVID-19. Both conserved end residues are part of each CDR3. A D gene is named only where the DNA matches it firmly. Clone size is given for some rows only: seen once, a few or many times, or a class if the clone is expanded.

>TRBV18|TRBJ1-3|-|TRBD1
CASSPQGQGNGNTIYF
TGTGCCAGCTCACCACAGGGACAGGGGAATGGAAACACCATATATTTT
>TRBV5-1|TRBJ2-5|-|TRBD2
CASSQGLAVQETQYF
TGCGCCAGCAGCCAGGGACTAGCGGTCCAAGAGACCCAGTACTTC
>TRBV2|TRBJ1-3|-|-
CASRLDSENTIYF
TGTGCCAGTAGACTGGACAGCGAAAACACCATATATTTT
>TRBV15|TRBJ1-5|-|-
CATSLLPRGVSNQPQHF
TGTGCCACCAGCCTTCTACCGCGGGGGGTTAGCAATCAGCCCCAGCATTTT
>TRBV21-1|TRBJ1-5|-|-
CASTFGVRFYQPQHF
TGTGCCAGCACATTCGGGGTTCGGTTTTATCAGCCCCAGCATTTT
>TRBV18|TRBJ2-6|-|-
CASSTGIITSSSGANVLTF
TGTGCCAGCTCAACCGGAATAATTACATCGAGCTCTGGGGCCAACGTGCTGACTTTC
>TRBV10-2|TRBJ2-5|-|TRBD1
CASRETGTGVETQYF
TGCGCCAGCAGAGAGACCGGGACAGGGGTAGAGACCCAGTACTTC
>TRBV6-2/TRBV6-3|TRBJ2-2|-|TRBD1
CASSSGQGLPAGELFF
TGTGCCAGCAGTTCGGGACAGGGGCTTCCGGCCGGGGAGCTGTTTTTT
>TRBV6-5|TRBJ1-1|-|-
CASSYGSLNTEAFF
TGTGCCAGCAGTTACGGGAGCCTGAACACTGAAGCTTTCTTT
>TRBV2|TRBJ2-2|-|TRBD1
CASGPTGANTGELFF
TGTGCCAGCGGTCCGACAGGGGCGAACACCGGGGAGCTGTTTTTT
>TRBV5-4|TRBJ2-1|-|-
CASSFDFREQFF
TGTGCCAGCAGCTTTGATTTCCGGGAGCAGTTCTTC
>TRBV27|TRBJ1-2|-|-
CASRPLATSNYGYTF
TGTGCCAGCAGGCCTTTAGCCACCTCTAACTATGGCTACACCTTC
>TRBV15|TRBJ2-3|-|-
CATSRDKALVDRGTDTQYF
TGTGCCACCAGCAGAGATAAAGCTCTAGTGGACCGAGGGACAGATACGCAGTATTTT
>TRBV7-2|TRBJ2-3|-|TRBD1
CASSYRTGGGPDTQYF
TGTGCCAGCAGCTACCGGACAGGGGGCGGGCCAGATACGCAGTATTTT
>TRBV7-6|TRBJ1-5|once|-
CASSLVSPPSNQPQHF
TGTGCCAGCAGCTTAGTAAGCCCTCCCAGCAATCAGCCCCAGCATTTT
>TRBV15|TRBJ2-3|-|-
CATTKRVTSSPDTQYF
TGTGCCACCACGAAACGGGTCACCAGTTCCCCAGATACGCAGTATTTT
>TRBV19|TRBJ2-3|-|TRBD2
CASTPTSGATDTQYF
TGTGCCAGCACCCCGACTAGCGGGGCCACAGATACGCAGTATTTT
>TRBV12-3/TRBV12-4|TRBJ1-5|once|-
CASSNRAGQPQHF
TGTGCCAGCAGTAATCGGGCGGGTCAGCCCCAGCATTTT
>TRBV19|TRBJ1-4|-|-
CASSSSDTKFNEKLFF
TGTGCCAGTAGTTCGTCGGACACGAAGTTTAATGAAAAACTGTTTTTT
>TRBV14|TRBJ2-3|-|-
CASSQGFSVSTDTQYF
TGTGCCAGCAGCCAAGGATTTAGCGTTAGCACAGATACGCAGTATTTT
>TRBV12-3/TRBV12-4|TRBJ2-7|few|-
CASSVQGYEQYF
TGTGCCAGCAGTGTTCAGGGTTACGAGCAGTACTTC
>TRBV5-4|TRBJ2-7|-|-
CASSFAGKQVEQYF
TGTGCCAGCAGCTTTGCCGGGAAGCAGGTCGAGCAGTACTTC
>TRBV6-2/TRBV6-3|TRBJ2-1|-|TRBD2
CASSSTSGSSYNEQFF
TGTGCCAGCAGCTCGACTAGCGGGAGTTCCTACAATGAGCAGTTCTTC
>TRBV18|TRBJ1-5|-|TRBD1
CASSLAGGGNQPQHF
TGTGCCAGCTCACTCGCAGGGGGAGGCAATCAGCCCCAGCATTTT
>TRBV6-5|TRBJ2-3|-|-
CASSSEVIDTQYF
TGTGCCAGCAGTAGCGAGGTGATAGATACGCAGTATTTT
>TRBV5-1|TRBJ1-3|-|TRBD1
CASSRGQPSGNTIYF
TGCGCCAGCAGCAGGGGACAGCCGTCTGGAAACACCATATATTTT
>TRBV20-1|TRBJ1-5|-|-
CSASYRPTGNQPQHF
TGCAGTGCTAGTTACAGGCCGACAGGCAATCAGCCCCAGCATTTT
>TRBV19|TRBJ2-3|-|TRBD1
CASSPWTGPLTDTQYF
TGTGCCAGTAGTCCCTGGACAGGGCCCCTCACAGATACGCAGTATTTT
>TRBV18|TRBJ2-7|few|-
CASSPPSSYEQYF
TGTGCCAGCTCACCACCGAGCTCCTACGAGCAGTACTTC
>TRBV28|TRBJ2-2|-|TRBD1
CASSSDRGNTGELFF
TGTGCCAGCAGTTCAGACAGGGGTAACACCGGGGAGCTGTTTTTT
>TRBV7-2|TRBJ1-5|-|TRBD1
CASSRDRGDQPQHF
TGTGCCAGCAGCCGGGACAGGGGCGATCAGCCCCAGCATTTT
>TRBV2|TRBJ2-3|-|TRBD2
CASIQAGVQTDTQYF
TGTGCCAGCATCCAAGCGGGGGTCCAGACAGATACGCAGTATTTT